The subject of this entry is one T cell receptor beta chain. Clones were read by immunoSEQ multiplex PCR, and TCRdb kept only the in-frame ones, dropping some. The sample holds fewer than 400,000 clones, 75% to 90% seen once. Researchers sorted participants into cohorts using their self-reported clinical history. The entry originates in a study of blood T cell repertoires in COVID-19. Sequenced sample: PBMCs or T cells enriched from blood (not recorded which). The clonotype was recovered from a man aged 25-40 years who had recovered from COVID-19.

The CDR3 loop is CASSHNRGLWNTGELFF. CDR3 bases: TGTGCCAGCAGTCACAACAGGGGGCTATGGAACACCGGGGAGCTGTTTTTT. The V and J genes are TRBV2 and TRBJ2-2, with 9 positions matching TRBD1. The CDR3 is 17 amino acids. J lost 1 base, V lost 5 bases, and 8 bases had no gene match. Germline CDR1 and CDR2: SNHLY and FYNNEI.